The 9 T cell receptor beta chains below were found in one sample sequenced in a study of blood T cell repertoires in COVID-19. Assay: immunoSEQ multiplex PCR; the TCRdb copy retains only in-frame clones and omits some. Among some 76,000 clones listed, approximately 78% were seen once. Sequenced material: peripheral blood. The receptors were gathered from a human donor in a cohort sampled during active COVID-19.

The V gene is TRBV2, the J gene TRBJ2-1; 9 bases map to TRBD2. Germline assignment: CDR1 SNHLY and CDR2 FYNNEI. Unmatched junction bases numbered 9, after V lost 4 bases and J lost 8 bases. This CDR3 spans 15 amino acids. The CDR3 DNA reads TGTGCCAGCAGTGTGTTTAGCGGGGGCCAACATGAGCAGTTCTTC. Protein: CASSVFSGGQHEQFF. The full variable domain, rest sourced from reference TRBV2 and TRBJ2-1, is EPEVTQTPSHQVTQMGQEVILRCVPISNHLYFYWYRQILGQKVEFLVSFYNNEISEKSEIFDDQFSVERPDGSNFTLKIRSTKLEDSAMYFCASSVFSGGQHEQFFGPGTRLTVL.

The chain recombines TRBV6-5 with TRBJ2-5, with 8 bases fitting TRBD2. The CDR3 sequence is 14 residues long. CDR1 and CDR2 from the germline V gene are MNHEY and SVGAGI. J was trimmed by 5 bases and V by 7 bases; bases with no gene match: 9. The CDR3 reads CASMRGTRRETQYF. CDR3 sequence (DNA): TGTGCCAGCATGAGGGGGACTAGGCGTGAGACCCAGTACTTC.

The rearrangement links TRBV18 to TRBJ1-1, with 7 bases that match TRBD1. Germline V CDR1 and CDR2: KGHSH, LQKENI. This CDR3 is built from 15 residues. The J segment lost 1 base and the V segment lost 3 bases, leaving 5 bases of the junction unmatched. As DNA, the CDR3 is TGTGCCAGCTCACCGAGACAGGGTAAGAACACTGAAGCTTTCTTT. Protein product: CASSPRQGKNTEAFF.

CDR3 coding DNA: TGTGCCAGCAGCGTAGAGGGGGACAGCCTCTACGAGCAGTACTTC. Its translation is CASSVEGDSLYEQYF. The chain has TRBV9 and TRBJ2-7; 7 positions agree with TRBD1. The CDR3 is 15 residues long. The V gene end was trimmed by 0 bases and the J gene end by 3 bases; junction bases not matched to a gene: 6. CDR1 and CDR2 from the germline V gene are SGDLS and YYNGEE. The variable domain in full, with the rest retrieved from reference TRBV9 and TRBJ2-7, is DSGVTQTPKHLITATGQRVTLRCSPRSGDLSVYWYQQSLDQGLQFLIQYYNGEERAKGNILERFSAQQFPDLHSELNLSSLELGDSALYFCASSVEGDSLYEQYFGPGTRLTVT.

The CDR3 loop reads CSVEDLGTGVHEQYF. The CDR3 DNA reads TGCAGCGTTGAAGATCTAGGGACAGGGGTCCACGAGCAGTACTTC. V usage is TRBV29-1 and J usage is TRBJ2-7, with 10 bases aligning to TRBD1. Germline lookup yields CDR1 SQVTM and CDR2 ANQGSEA. CDR3 size: 15 residues. V was clipped by 0 bases and J by 5 bases; unmatched bases: 7.

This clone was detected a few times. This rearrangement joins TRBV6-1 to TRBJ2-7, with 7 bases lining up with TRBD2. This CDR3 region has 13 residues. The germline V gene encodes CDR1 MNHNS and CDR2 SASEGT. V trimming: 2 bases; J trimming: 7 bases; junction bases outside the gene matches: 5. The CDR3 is CASSEKGGWEQYF. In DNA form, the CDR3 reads TGTGCCAGCAGTGAAAAGGGAGGGTGGGAGCAGTACTTC.

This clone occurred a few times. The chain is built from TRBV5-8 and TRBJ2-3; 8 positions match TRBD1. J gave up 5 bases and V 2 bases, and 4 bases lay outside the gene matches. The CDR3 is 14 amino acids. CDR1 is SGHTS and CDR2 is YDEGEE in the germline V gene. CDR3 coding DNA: TGTGCCAGCAGCTTCCTACAGGGGGTAGATACGCAGTATTTT. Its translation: CASSFLQGVDTQYF. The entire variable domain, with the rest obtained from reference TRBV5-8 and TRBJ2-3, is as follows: EAGVTQSPTHLIKTRGQQATLRCSPISGHTSVYWYQQALGLGLQFLLWYDEGEERNRGNFPPRFSGRQFPNYSSELNVNALELEDSALYLCASSFLQGVDTQYFGPGTRLTVL.

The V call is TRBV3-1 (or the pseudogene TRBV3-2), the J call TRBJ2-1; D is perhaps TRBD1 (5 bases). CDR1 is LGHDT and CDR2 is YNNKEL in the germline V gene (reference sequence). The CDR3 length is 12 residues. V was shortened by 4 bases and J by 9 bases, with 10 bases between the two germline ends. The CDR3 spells CASSPPRGEQFF. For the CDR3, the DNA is TGTGCCAGCAGCCCTCCAAGGGGTGAGCAGTTCTTC.

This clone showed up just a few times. This CDR3 reads CASSPRRDQVSNEQFF. The CDR3 DNA reads as TGTGCCAGCAGCCCTCGGAGGGACCAGGTCTCCAATGAGCAGTTCTTC. This sequence joins TRBV7-9 and TRBJ2-1, with D possibly being TRBD2 (6 bases). Germline CDR1 reads SEHNR; CDR2 reads FQNEAQ (reference sequence). The CDR3 covers 16 residues. V lost 5 bases and J lost 6, with 20 bases in between. Full variable domain (remainder filled in from reference TRBV7-9 and TRBJ2-1): DTGVSQNPRHKITKRGQNVTFRCDPISEHNRLYWYRQTLGQGPEFLTYFQNEAQLEKSRLLSDRFSAERPKGSFSTLEIQRTEQGDSAMYLCASSPRRDQVSNEQFFGPGTRLTVL.